This passage covers 17 T cell receptor beta chains from one sample sequenced in a study of brain T cells in children with intractable seizures. Assay used: immunoSEQ multiplex PCR; TCRdb lists only in-frame clones, some missing. The sample carries fewer than 25,000 clones, 94% recorded once. Specimen: peripheral blood, collected at surgery. Every receptor here comes from a boy aged 5 to 17 with focal cortical dysplasia and intractable seizures.

This sequence joins TRBV7-3 and TRBJ2-1, with 7 nucleotides matching TRBD1. V lost 4 bases, J lost 9 bases, and 3 bases stayed unmatched. Germline V lookup: CDR1 SGHTA, CDR2 FQGTGA. The CDR3 contains 12 residues. The CDR3 is CASSSGTAEQFF. CDR3 coding DNA: TGTGCCAGCAGCTCGGGGACAGCTGAGCAGTTCTTC.

The chain couples TRBV20-1 to TRBJ1-3; D gene unclear. This CDR3 contains 10 residues. Germline values: CDR1 DFQATT, CDR2 SNEGSKA (reference sequence). CDR3 sequence reads: CRESGNTIYF. The CDR3, as DNA: TGCAGGGAATCTGGAAACACCATATATTTT.

This chain joins TRBV11-3 and TRBJ1-1; TRBD1 agrees at 7 bases. Unmatched junction bases numbered 8, after V lost 5 bases and J lost 2 bases. The germline V gene encodes CDR1 SGHNT and CDR2 YENEEA. The CDR3 is made up of 15 amino acids. CDR3 region: CASSETGTANTEAFF. In DNA form, the CDR3 reads TGTGCCAGCAGCGAGACCGGGACAGCTAACACTGAAGCTTTCTTT.

The chain has TRBV18 and TRBJ2-2; a possible D gene is TRBD1 (6 bases). The CDR3 length is 17 residues. Germline-derived CDR1 and CDR2 are KGHSH and LQKENI. V was trimmed by 4 bases and J by 2 bases, leaving 17 bases between them. The DNA for the CDR3 is TGTGCCAGCTCACGAGCCGCCGGGACACCCAACACCGGGGAGCTGTTTTTT. Translated, it gives CASSRAAGTPNTGELFF.

Worth noting for this clone: Mismatch with germline at one junction end may stem from a read error. The J gene is TRBJ2-7, the V gene TRBV5-6; tentatively, D is TRBD1 or TRBD2 (5 bases each). Germline CDR1 SGHDT, CDR2 YYEEEE. The CDR3 is 14 amino acids. The CDR3 loop is CASSWDRSSHEQYF. CDR3 in DNA: TGTGCCAGCAGCTGGGACCGATCCTCCCACGAGCAGTACTTC. The variable domain in full, with the rest retrieved from reference TRBV5-6 and TRBJ2-7, is DAGVTQSPTHLIKTRGQQVTLRCSPKSGHDTVSWYQQALGQGPQFIFQYYEEEERQRGNFPDRFSGHQFPNYSSELNVNALLLGDSALYLCASSWDRSSHEQYFGPGTRLTVT.

The chain couples TRBV2 to TRBJ2-5; a possible D gene is TRBD1 (5 bases). The V end was cut by 5 bases, the J end by 5 bases, with 24 bases between. The CDR3 covers 17 residues. In germline, CDR1 is SNHLY, CDR2 FYNNEI. The CDR3 DNA is TGTGCCAGCAGTCAGGACCGCCGCCAGGGAAAGGAGGAGACCCAGTACTTC. It encodes CASSQDRRQGKEETQYF.

V is TRBV7-3 and J is TRBJ1-2, with no clear D. Germline lookup yields CDR1 SGHTA and CDR2 FQGTGA. The V and J ends lost 0 bases and 4 bases respectively, with 12 bases between them. The CDR3 spans 15 residues. The CDR3 region is CASSLTAGISYGYTF. The CDR3 bases are TGTGCCAGCAGCTTAACGGCGGGAATTAGCTATGGCTACACCTTC.

The V and J genes are TRBV7-8 and TRBJ1-5; no firm D call. Germline-derived CDR1 and CDR2 are SGHVS and FQNEAQ. This CDR3 has 16 amino acids. V was trimmed by 1 base and J by 3 bases, leaving 13 bases between them. In nucleotides, the CDR3 is TGTGCCAGCAGCTTAGGGGTCGACGGACCCAATCAGCCCCAGCATTTT. Translating it yields CASSLGVDGPNQPQHF.

The chain is built from TRBV19 and TRBJ2-2; unclear D gene. V was clipped by 6 bases and J by 4 bases, with 9 bases between them. CDR3 length: 13 amino acids. The germline V gene encodes CDR1 LNHDA and CDR2 SQIVND (reference sequence). The CDR3 region has the DNA TGTGCCAGTAGCCCGAGTATCACCGGGGAGCTGTTTTTT. Protein product: CASSPSITGELFF.

The rearrangement links TRBV11-2 to TRBJ2-7; TRBD2 matches at 12 bases. The ends lost 4 bases at V and 0 bases at J; junction bases unmatched: 7. This CDR3 region has 17 residues. Germline-derived CDR1 and CDR2 are SGHAT and FQNNGV. CDR3 sequence: CASSSGTSGLSSYEQYV. In DNA form, the CDR3 reads TGTGCCAGCAGCTCCGGGACTAGCGGGCTTAGCTCCTACGAGCAGTACGTC.

The V call is TRBV19, the J call TRBJ2-2, with TRBD1 identical over 7 bases. This CDR3 comprises 17 residues. Losses at the gene ends were 2 bases for V and 1 base for J; bases not matched to a gene: 7. Germline lookup yields CDR1 LNHDA and CDR2 SQIVND (reference sequence). The CDR3, as DNA: TGTGCCAGTAGTATACCGACAGGGATAGAGAACACCGGGGAGCTGTTTTTT. Its translation: CASSIPTGIENTGELFF.

This sequence joins TRBV11-2 and TRBJ2-7; possibly TRBD2 for D (6 bases). Germline CDR1 SGHAT, CDR2 FQNNGV. With 2 bases removed from V and 4 bases from J, the gap between germline ends came to 9 bases. This CDR3 has 13 amino acids. CDR3 sequence reads: CASSLREPYEQYV. In DNA, the CDR3 is TGTGCCAGCAGCTTACGGGAGCCGTACGAGCAGTACGTC.

The gene calls are TRBV4-2 and TRBJ2-3; TRBD2 agrees at 9 bases. V shed 0 bases and J 4 bases; nucleotides not matched to a gene: 2. This CDR3 comprises 15 residues. Germline lookup yields CDR1 LGHNA and CDR2 YNFKEQ. Written as DNA, the CDR3 is TGTGCCAGCAGCCAAGATAGCGGGGGCGCAGATACGCAGTATTTT. This gives the protein CASSQDSGGADTQYF.

The gene calls are TRBV14 and TRBJ2-1; TRBD2 matches at 12 bases. The CDR3 runs 15 residues. Trimming at V came to 1 base and at J to 6 bases, leaving 1 base not matched to a gene. The V gene's germline CDR1 is SGHDN and CDR2 FVKESK. The CDR3: CASSQAGLAGNEQFF. CDR3 nucleotide sequence: TGTGCCAGCAGCCAAGCGGGACTAGCGGGCAATGAGCAGTTCTTC.

The chain couples TRBV29-1 to TRBJ1-5; D might be TRBD1 (6 bases). The V end lost 5 bases, the J end lost 4 bases, and 12 bases lay between the germline ends. Germline assignment: CDR1 SQVTM and CDR2 ANQGSEA. CDR3 length: 13 amino acids. For the CDR3, the DNA is TGCAGCGTTCGGCAGGGGACGAATCAGCCCCAGCATTTT. Translation gives CSVRQGTNQPQHF.

The V call is TRBV7-9, the J call TRBJ1-5; D gene ambiguous. V shed 1 base and J shed 6 bases, with 10 bases lying between them. This CDR3 spans 14 amino acids. Per germline, CDR1 SEHNR and CDR2 FQNEAQ (reference sequence). The CDR3 region is CASSLGGISQPQHF. DNA for the CDR3: TGTGCCAGCAGCTTAGGCGGGATCTCTCAGCCCCAGCATTTT.

This chain connects TRBV6-1 to TRBJ2-5, with 12 nucleotides matching TRBD2. The CDR3 is 15 residues long. Losses at the gene ends were 2 bases for V and 2 bases for J; bases not matched to a gene: 0. Per germline, CDR1 MNHNS and CDR2 SASEGT. For the CDR3, the DNA is TGTGCCAGCAGTGAACTAGCGGGGGGGCAAGAGACCCAGTACTTC. It is translated as CASSELAGGQETQYF.